This is a list of T cell receptor beta chains from one sample in a study of cytomegalovirus exposure and HLA in healthy donors. Assay: immunoSEQ multiplex PCR; the TCRdb copy retains only in-frame clones and omits some. This repertoire shows 200,000 to 250,000 clones, approximately 87% found once; its top ten account for 1.3%. Sample: PBMCs. The receptors were sampled from a human donor in good health. Each CDR3 is given with its conserved first and last residue. Each record gives: J gene, D gene, V gene, CDR3 length, clone size, CDR3 DNA, CDR3 protein. D genes are given only for firm matches. The size entry is marked missing in some rows and otherwise reads once, few, many or a size class.

J gene: TRBJ2-2
D gene: TRBD1
V gene: TRBV18
CDR3 length: 16
clone size: .
CDR3 DNA: TGTGCCAGCTCACCACGAACAGGGGGCGACACCGGGGAGCTGTTTTTT
CDR3 protein: CASSPRTGGDTGELFF

J gene: TRBJ1-3
D gene: .
V gene: TRBV2
CDR3 length: 14
clone size: .
CDR3 DNA: TGTGCCAGCAGTTTTGGACTGGCTGGAAACACCATATATTTT
CDR3 protein: CASSFGLAGNTIYF

J gene: TRBJ2-3
D gene: TRBD2
V gene: TRBV28
CDR3 length: 14
clone size: .
CDR3 DNA: TGTGCCAGCAGTTTATCTAGCGGAGGGGATACGCAGTATTTT
CDR3 protein: CASSLSSGGDTQYF

J gene: TRBJ1-5
D gene: TRBD1
V gene: TRBV7-9
CDR3 length: 14
clone size: once
CDR3 DNA: TGTGCCAGCAGCTTAGGACAGGGAGTCCAGCCCCAGCATTTT
CDR3 protein: CASSLGQGVQPQHF

J gene: TRBJ2-2
D gene: .
V gene: TRBV25-1
CDR3 length: 16
clone size: .
CDR3 DNA: TGTGCCAGCAGTGGGGAACCTACGGGAGTCACCGGGGAGCTGTTTTTT
CDR3 protein: CASSGEPTGVTGELFF

J gene: TRBJ1-2
D gene: .
V gene: TRBV5-6
CDR3 length: 15
clone size: .
CDR3 DNA: TGTGCCAGCAGCTTCCCCCGAGGAGCTAACTATGGCTACACCTTC
CDR3 protein: CASSFPRGANYGYTF

J gene: TRBJ1-2
D gene: TRBD1
V gene: TRBV19
CDR3 length: 12
clone size: .
CDR3 DNA: TGTGCCAAGAAGACAGGGAAGCGTGGCTACACCTTC
CDR3 protein: CAKKTGKRGYTF

J gene: TRBJ2-7
D gene: TRBD2
V gene: TRBV30
CDR3 length: 15
clone size: .
CDR3 DNA: TGTGCCTGGAGTGTACTTGGGACTAGTGTCTACGAGCAGTACTTC
CDR3 protein: CAWSVLGTSVYEQYF

J gene: TRBJ2-7
D gene: TRBD2
V gene: TRBV7-9
CDR3 length: 19
clone size: .
CDR3 DNA: TGTGCCAGCAGCTCCGAAGGGACTAGCGGGCGCCCCCTATCCTACGAGCAGTACTTC
CDR3 protein: CASSSEGTSGRPLSYEQYF

J gene: TRBJ2-7
D gene: TRBD2
V gene: TRBV7-6
CDR3 length: 13
clone size: .
CDR3 DNA: TGTGCCAGCAGCTTAGTTGGGGGGGACGAGCAGTACTTC
CDR3 protein: CASSLVGGDEQYF

J gene: TRBJ2-7
D gene: .
V gene: TRBV4-1
CDR3 length: 17
clone size: .
CDR3 DNA: TGCGCCAGCAGCCAAGCCCGCCTAGGAGGGGATCTTTACGAGCAGTACTTC
CDR3 protein: CASSQARLGGDLYEQYF

J gene: TRBJ2-7
D gene: .
V gene: TRBV4-1
CDR3 length: 15
clone size: .
CDR3 DNA: TGCGCCAGCAGCCAACCCACTAGCACTAGTTACGAGCAGTACTTC
CDR3 protein: CASSQPTSTSYEQYF

J gene: TRBJ2-7
D gene: .
V gene: TRBV28
CDR3 length: 12
clone size: .
CDR3 DNA: TGTGCCAGCAGTTTGACAGCATACGAGCAGTACTTC
CDR3 protein: CASSLTAYEQYF

J gene: TRBJ2-1
D gene: TRBD2
V gene: TRBV7-6
CDR3 length: 15
clone size: .
CDR3 DNA: TGTGCCAGCAGCAACGTACTAGCGGACTACAATGAGCAGTTCTTC
CDR3 protein: CASSNVLADYNEQFF

J gene: TRBJ2-7
D gene: .
V gene: TRBV28
CDR3 length: 12
clone size: .
CDR3 DNA: TGTGCCAGCAGTCGGAACGGGTACGAGCAGTACTTC
CDR3 protein: CASSRNGYEQYF

J gene: TRBJ1-1
D gene: .
V gene: TRBV19
CDR3 length: 14
clone size: .
CDR3 DNA: TGTGCCAGTAGTATGCTCTCTTTGAGGGGAGGAGCTTTCTTT
CDR3 protein: CASSMLSLRGGAFF

J gene: TRBJ2-5
D gene: .
V gene: TRBV5-1
CDR3 length: 14
clone size: .
CDR3 DNA: TGCGCCAGCAGCTCCGGGACACCTCAAGAGACCCAGTACTTC
CDR3 protein: CASSSGTPQETQYF

J gene: TRBJ1-1
D gene: .
V gene: TRBV2
CDR3 length: 15
clone size: .
CDR3 DNA: TGTGCCAGCAACAGGCCCAAGGGCTCGAACACTGAAGCTTTCTTT
CDR3 protein: CASNRPKGSNTEAFF

J gene: TRBJ2-7
D gene: .
V gene: TRBV6-1
CDR3 length: 11
clone size: .
CDR3 DNA: TGTGCCAGCAGCGACAGCCACGAGCAGTACTTC
CDR3 protein: CASSDSHEQYF

J gene: TRBJ1-4
D gene: .
V gene: TRBV9
CDR3 length: 17
clone size: .
CDR3 DNA: TGTGCCAGCAGCCCCCGACCCCTCGGGACACGGCGGGAAAAACTGTTTTTT
CDR3 protein: CASSPRPLGTRREKLFF

J gene: TRBJ2-7
D gene: TRBD2
V gene: TRBV19
CDR3 length: 13
clone size: .
CDR3 DNA: TGTGCCAGCCAGACTAGCGGAGGTTACGAGCAGTACTTC
CDR3 protein: CASQTSGGYEQYF

J gene: TRBJ1-2
D gene: TRBD1
V gene: TRBV6-1
CDR3 length: 15
clone size: .
CDR3 DNA: TGTGCCAGCAGTTCCCTAAGGGACAGCGGCTATGGCTACACCTTC
CDR3 protein: CASSSLRDSGYGYTF

J gene: TRBJ1-4
D gene: .
V gene: TRBV29-1
CDR3 length: 13
clone size: .
CDR3 DNA: TGCAGCGTTAGTTCTGGGGGCTGGGAAAAACTGTTTTTT
CDR3 protein: CSVSSGGWEKLFF

J gene: TRBJ2-1
D gene: .
V gene: TRBV18
CDR3 length: 11
clone size: .
CDR3 DNA: TGTGCCAGCTCTGAGGGCCATGAGCAGTTCTTC
CDR3 protein: CASSEGHEQFF

J gene: TRBJ2-7
D gene: TRBD1
V gene: TRBV28
CDR3 length: 16
clone size: .
CDR3 DNA: TGTGCCAGCAGTTTACTCCCGCCGGACAGGGTCTACGAGCAGTACTTC
CDR3 protein: CASSLLPPDRVYEQYF

J gene: TRBJ2-1
D gene: TRBD2
V gene: TRBV15
CDR3 length: 16
clone size: .
CDR3 DNA: TGTGCCACCAGCAGAGATACGGGAGGTGCCTGGTATGAGCAGTTCTTC
CDR3 protein: CATSRDTGGAWYEQFF

J gene: TRBJ2-2
D gene: .
V gene: TRBV19
CDR3 length: 13
clone size: .
CDR3 DNA: TGTGCCAGTAGTATCCGGGGCACCGGGGAGCTGTTTTTT
CDR3 protein: CASSIRGTGELFF

J gene: TRBJ1-4
D gene: .
V gene: TRBV7-9
CDR3 length: 15
clone size: once
CDR3 DNA: TGTTCCAGCAGCTTAGCTTCCGGGATTAATGAAAAACTGTTTTTT
CDR3 protein: CSSSLASGINEKLFF

J gene: TRBJ2-1
D gene: TRBD2
V gene: TRBV28
CDR3 length: 16
clone size: .
CDR3 DNA: TGTGCCAGCAGTTTACGTAGGGAGGGCCCTCTCCATGAGCAGTTCTTC
CDR3 protein: CASSLRREGPLHEQFF

J gene: TRBJ2-3
D gene: TRBD2
V gene: TRBV7-9
CDR3 length: 17
clone size: .
CDR3 DNA: TGTGCCAGCAGCTCAGGACTAGCGGGAGGGCCTACAGATACGCAGTATTTT
CDR3 protein: CASSSGLAGGPTDTQYF

J gene: TRBJ1-2
D gene: .
V gene: TRBV6-5
CDR3 length: 13
clone size: .
CDR3 DNA: TGTGCCAGCACTGGTAGCCAAGGTGGTGGCTACACCTTC
CDR3 protein: CASTGSQGGGYTF

J gene: TRBJ1-2
D gene: TRBD1
V gene: TRBV28
CDR3 length: 14
clone size: .
CDR3 DNA: TGTGCCAGCCGTCCCGGGACAGGGAACTATGGCTACACCTTC
CDR3 protein: CASRPGTGNYGYTF

J gene: TRBJ2-1
D gene: .
V gene: TRBV29-1
CDR3 length: 16
clone size: .
CDR3 DNA: TGCAGCGTTGATGGGGGTTCAGGACAGCTCTACAATGAGCAGTTCTTC
CDR3 protein: CSVDGGSGQLYNEQFF

J gene: TRBJ2-7
D gene: TRBD2
V gene: TRBV5-3
CDR3 length: 17
clone size: once
CDR3 DNA: TGTGCCAGAAGCTTGGCCTCTAGCGGGGAAAGCTCCTACGAGCAGTACTTC
CDR3 protein: CARSLASSGESSYEQYF

J gene: TRBJ1-2
D gene: .
V gene: TRBV6-5
CDR3 length: 14
clone size: once
CDR3 DNA: TGTGCCAGCAGCATTTCCAGGAAGGGGTATGGCTACACCTTC
CDR3 protein: CASSISRKGYGYTF

J gene: TRBJ1-5
D gene: TRBD1
V gene: TRBV5-1
CDR3 length: 17
clone size: .
CDR3 DNA: TGCGCCAGCAGCTTGGGAGGGGGACAGGGGATGGTTCAGCCCCAGCATTTT
CDR3 protein: CASSLGGGQGMVQPQHF

J gene: TRBJ2-7
D gene: .
V gene: TRBV6-5
CDR3 length: 12
clone size: once
CDR3 DNA: TGTGCCAGCAGCCGCCCTTTCGGCGAGCAGTACTTC
CDR3 protein: CASSRPFGEQYF

J gene: TRBJ2-2
D gene: .
V gene: TRBV7-9
CDR3 length: 16
clone size: .
CDR3 DNA: TGTGCCAGCAGCTTGTCCGGGAGATCTGGGGCCGGGGAGCTGTTTTTT
CDR3 protein: CASSLSGRSGAGELFF

J gene: TRBJ2-1
D gene: TRBD2
V gene: TRBV5-1
CDR3 length: 15
clone size: .
CDR3 DNA: TGCGCCAGCAGCTTGGGACTAGCGGGCCTCAATGAGCAGTTCTTC
CDR3 protein: CASSLGLAGLNEQFF

J gene: TRBJ1-3
D gene: .
V gene: TRBV5-1
CDR3 length: 18
clone size: .
CDR3 DNA: TGCGCCAGCAGCAAGGATGGGACTGAGCTATTCTCTGGAAACACCATATATTTT
CDR3 protein: CASSKDGTELFSGNTIYF

J gene: TRBJ2-5
D gene: TRBD1
V gene: TRBV19
CDR3 length: 16
clone size: few
CDR3 DNA: TGTGCCAGTAGTCGGAGGACAGGGGGGTCCCAAGAGACCCAGTACTTC
CDR3 protein: CASSRRTGGSQETQYF

J gene: TRBJ1-1
D gene: TRBD1
V gene: TRBV9
CDR3 length: 18
clone size: once
CDR3 DNA: TGTGCCAGCAGCCCTCTCTCGGGACAGGGGTTAACATACACTGAAGCTTTCTTT
CDR3 protein: CASSPLSGQGLTYTEAFF

J gene: TRBJ1-5
D gene: .
V gene: TRBV15
CDR3 length: 12
clone size: .
CDR3 DNA: TGTGCCACCGCCCCTGGGGGGCAGCCCCAGCATTTT
CDR3 protein: CATAPGGQPQHF

J gene: TRBJ1-3
D gene: .
V gene: TRBV28
CDR3 length: 14
clone size: .
CDR3 DNA: TGTGCCAGCAGTCCTCTTATCTCTGGAAACACCATATATTTT
CDR3 protein: CASSPLISGNTIYF

J gene: TRBJ2-1
D gene: TRBD2
V gene: TRBV15
CDR3 length: 16
clone size: .
CDR3 DNA: TGTGCCACCAGCAGAGATCGACTAGCGGGAGTCAATGAGCAGTTCTTC
CDR3 protein: CATSRDRLAGVNEQFF

J gene: TRBJ2-3
D gene: .
V gene: TRBV4-1
CDR3 length: 15
clone size: .
CDR3 DNA: TGCGCCAGCAGCCAATTACTAGTTGGCACAGATACGCAGTATTTT
CDR3 protein: CASSQLLVGTDTQYF

J gene: TRBJ2-1
D gene: TRBD1
V gene: TRBV5-4
CDR3 length: 17
clone size: .
CDR3 DNA: TGTGCCAGCAGCTTGCGTCCGGGACAGGGGTGGCTAGATGAGCAGTTCTTC
CDR3 protein: CASSLRPGQGWLDEQFF

J gene: TRBJ2-7
D gene: .
V gene: TRBV19
CDR3 length: 14
clone size: .
CDR3 DNA: TGTGCCAGTAGTATGCCAGGTGATACTTACGAGCAGTACTTC
CDR3 protein: CASSMPGDTYEQYF

J gene: TRBJ1-2
D gene: .
V gene: TRBV28
CDR3 length: 17
clone size: .
CDR3 DNA: TGTGCCAGCACAACCCTGAGGGGGTGGAAAGAGGACTATGGCTACACCTTC
CDR3 protein: CASTTLRGWKEDYGYTF

J gene: TRBJ2-2
D gene: .
V gene: TRBV27
CDR3 length: 17
clone size: .
CDR3 DNA: TGTGCCAGCAGTTTATTGGGGGGGGCGTACGACACCGGGGAGCTGTTTTTT
CDR3 protein: CASSLLGGAYDTGELFF

J gene: TRBJ2-3
D gene: TRBD2
V gene: TRBV28
CDR3 length: 16
clone size: .
CDR3 DNA: TGTGCCAGCAGCGCCCCCGGGGGAGGGGATAGAGATACGCAGTATTTT
CDR3 protein: CASSAPGGGDRDTQYF

J gene: TRBJ2-5
D gene: TRBD1
V gene: TRBV19
CDR3 length: 18
clone size: .
CDR3 DNA: TGTGCCAGTAGTACACACCGACAGGGGGTCAGAGGCTGGGAGACCCAGTACTTC
CDR3 protein: CASSTHRQGVRGWETQYF